One TCR beta chain is described in this entry. Source study methods: Estimated nucleated cell counts came from reference gene primer amplification. Produced via immunoSEQ multiplex PCR; TCRdb's table is partial and in-frame only. That table supplies the V and J calls and clone size; D and trimming were determined from the DNA. Here the sample spans 61,000 or so clones, 88% being singletons. The data are from a study of blood T cell repertoires in COVID-19. Study summary: Italy, Spain and the United States were the sources of the convalescent and acute COVID-19 samples. PBMCs, B-cell-depleted T cells, or T cells provided the cDNA or gDNA that made up the material.

Germline V gene lookup returns CDR1 SGHTA and CDR2 FQGNSA. The CDR3 is made up of 14 amino acids. The ends were cut back, 1 base at V and 0 bases at J, with 7 bases in the middle. The chain couples TRBV7-2 to TRBJ2-7; D is unresolved. The source of this sequence is a woman older than 75 with active COVID-19. The source material was peripheral blood. CDR3 DNA: TGTGCCAGCAGCTTAGACCGGGTCTCCTACGAGCAGTACTTC. Amino acid sequence: CASSLDRVSYEQYF. The full variable domain, in which reference TRBV7-2 and TRBJ2-7 provide the parts outside the CDR3, is GAGVSQSPSNKVTEKGKDVELRCDPISGHTALYWYRQSLGQGLEFLIYFQGNSAPDKSGLPSDRFSAERTGGSVSTLTIQRTQQEDSAVYLCASSLDRVSYEQYFGPGTRLTVT.